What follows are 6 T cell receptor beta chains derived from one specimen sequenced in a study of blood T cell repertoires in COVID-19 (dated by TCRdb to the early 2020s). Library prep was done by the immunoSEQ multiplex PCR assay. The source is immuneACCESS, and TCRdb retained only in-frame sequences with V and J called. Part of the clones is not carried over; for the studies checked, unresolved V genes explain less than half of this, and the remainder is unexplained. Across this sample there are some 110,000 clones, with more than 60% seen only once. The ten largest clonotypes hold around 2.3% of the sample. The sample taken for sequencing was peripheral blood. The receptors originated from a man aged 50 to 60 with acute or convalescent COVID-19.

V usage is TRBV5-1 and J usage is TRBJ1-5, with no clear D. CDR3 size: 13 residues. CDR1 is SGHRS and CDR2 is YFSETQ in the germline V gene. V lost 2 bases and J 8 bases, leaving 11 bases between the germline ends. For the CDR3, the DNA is TGCGCCAGCAGCTTCCCTCCCCGGGAGCCCCAGCATTTT. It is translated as CASSFPPREPQHF.

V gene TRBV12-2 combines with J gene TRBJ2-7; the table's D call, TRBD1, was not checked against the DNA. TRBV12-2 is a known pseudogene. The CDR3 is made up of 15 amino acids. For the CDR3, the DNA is TGTGCAAGTCGTCCGTTTCCGGGACAGTTACACGAGCAGTACTTC. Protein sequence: CASRPFPGQLHEQYF.

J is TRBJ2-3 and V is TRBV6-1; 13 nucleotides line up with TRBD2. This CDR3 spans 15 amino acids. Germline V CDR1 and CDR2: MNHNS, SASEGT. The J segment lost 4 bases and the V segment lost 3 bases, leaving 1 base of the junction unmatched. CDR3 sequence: CASSDTSGGADTQYF. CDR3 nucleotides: TGTGCCAGCAGTGACACTAGCGGGGGGGCAGATACGCAGTATTTT.

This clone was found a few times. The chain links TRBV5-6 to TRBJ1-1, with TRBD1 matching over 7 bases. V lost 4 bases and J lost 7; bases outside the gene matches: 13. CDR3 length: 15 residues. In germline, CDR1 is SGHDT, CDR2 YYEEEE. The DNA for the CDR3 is TGTGCCAGCAGCCGTTGGCCCAACGGACAGGTTGAAGCTTTCTTT. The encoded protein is CASSRWPNGQVEAFF.

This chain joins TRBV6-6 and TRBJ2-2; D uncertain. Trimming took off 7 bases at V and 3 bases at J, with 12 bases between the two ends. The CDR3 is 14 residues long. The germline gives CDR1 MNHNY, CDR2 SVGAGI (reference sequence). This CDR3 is CASNSLGDTGELFF. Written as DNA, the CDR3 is TGTGCCAGCAACTCTTTGGGCGACACCGGGGAGCTGTTTTTT.

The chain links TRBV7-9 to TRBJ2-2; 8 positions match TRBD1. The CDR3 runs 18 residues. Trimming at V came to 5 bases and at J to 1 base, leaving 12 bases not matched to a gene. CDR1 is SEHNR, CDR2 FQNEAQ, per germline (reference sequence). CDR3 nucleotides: TGTGCCAGCAGCCCCCAAAATCTACAGGGGGTGAACACCGGGGAGCTGTTTTTT. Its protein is CASSPQNLQGVNTGELFF.